A selection of T cell receptor beta chains follows, all from one sample in a study of human T cells and chemical hapten exposure. TCRdb independently ran MiXCR on the RACE reads; one entry per CDR3 protein. The sample consists of about 49,000 distinct CDR3 sequences, 9% to 9.5% of them appearing once. The sample was whole blood, taken in connection with sensitization to the hapten diphenylcyclopropenone (DPC). Receptors were obtained from a woman aged 45 to 65 with alopecia areata. Some clones in this sample may be carry-over from other donors' samples. The CDR3 runs from the conserved cysteine through the conserved F or W. The D gene is left open where the match is weak. Clone sizes are given selectively: once, few, many, or a class where the clone is expanded.

clone size	J gene	V gene	D gene	CDR3 DNA	CDR3 protein
many	TRBJ2-4	TRBV24-1	TRBD1	TGTGCCACCAGTGGGAGAGACAGGGGGTCGGACAACATTCAGTACTTC	CATSGRDRGSDNIQYF
many	TRBJ2-1	TRBV9	TRBD2	TGTGCCAGCAGCGTAGATATGGGACTAGCCTTGTTCTTC	CASSVDMGLALFF
many	TRBJ1-1	TRBV20-1	NA	TGCAGTGTATCAGGGAACACTGAAGCTTTCTTT	CSVSGNTEAFF
many	TRBJ2-3	TRBV7-9	NA	TGTGCCAGCACGACCCGGTCCACAGATACGCAGTATTTT	CASTTRSTDTQYF
many	TRBJ2-5	TRBV27	TRBD2	TGTGCCAGCGCCCAGAGAGCGGGACAAGAGACCCAGTACTTC	CASAQRAGQETQYF
many	TRBJ2-7	TRBV7-2	NA	TGTGCCAGCAGCTTGGGTTGGGGTGCTACCGGTGAGCAGTACTTC	CASSLGWGATGEQYF
many	TRBJ2-7	TRBV7-8	TRBD1	TGTGCCAGCAGCTTAGATCGGTGGGGACAGGGCTACGAGCAGTACTTC	CASSLDRWGQGYEQYF
NA	TRBJ1-1	TRBV3-1	NA	TGTGCCAGCACCCGAAACGGGGTGAACACTGAAGCTTTCTTT	CASTRNGVNTEAFF
many	TRBJ2-7	TRBV5-1	NA	TGCGCCAGCAGCGCCGGTTACGAGCAGTACTTC	CASSAGYEQYF
NA	TRBJ1-5	TRBV7-2	NA	TGTGCCAGCAGCTTAGCTACAGGGAATCAGCCCCAGCATTTT	CASSLATGNQPQHF
many	TRBJ2-2	TRBV7-2	NA	TGTGCCAGCAGCTTAGAGGGGGGGACCGCCAGGGAGCTGTTTTTT	CASSLEGGTARELFF
medium-sized	TRBJ1-1	TRBV2	TRBD1	TGTGCCAGCAGGAATATACAGGGGTCTGAAGCTTTCTTT	CASRNIQGSEAFF
NA	TRBJ2-2	TRBV9	TRBD2	TGTGCCAGCAGCCCAGGACTAGCGGGAACCGGGGAGCTGTTTTTT	CASSPGLAGTGELFF
many	TRBJ1-1	TRBV7-9	NA	TGTGCCAGCAGCCGCCGACAGGACTCGAACACTGAAGCTTTCTTT	CASSRRQDSNTEAFF
few	TRBJ2-4	TRBV6-6	NA	TGTGCCAGCAGTTCTACCCTCAGTGCTCTAGCCAAAAACATTCAGTACTTC	CASSSTLSALAKNIQYF
many	TRBJ2-3	TRBV30	TRBD2	TGTGCCTGGAACCGACTAGCGGAGTCAGATACGCAGTATTTT	CAWNRLAESDTQYF
many	TRBJ1-4	TRBV27	NA	TGTGCCAGCAGTCCCCGCGGTATTGGAAATGAAAAACTGTTTTTT	CASSPRGIGNEKLFF
many	TRBJ2-3	TRBV20-1	NA	TGCAGTGCTAGGTCCGGGCCAGATACGCAGTATTTT	CSARSGPDTQYF
many	TRBJ1-5	TRBV27	NA	TGTGCCAGCAGTTTAAGTCCGAACAGCAATCAGCCCCAGCATTTT	CASSLSPNSNQPQHF
many	TRBJ1-2	TRBV2	NA	TGTGCCAGCAGTGCAAGATCCGGGACATCCCATGGCTACACCTTC	CASSARSGTSHGYTF
many	TRBJ1-2	TRBV27	TRBD1	TGTGCCAGCAGTCCTTTAACAGGGGGCGCAGAGGGCTACACCTTC	CASSPLTGGAEGYTF
many	TRBJ2-5	TRBV18	NA	TGTGCCAGCTCACCGTCTGTCGTCCAAGAGACCCAGTACTTC	CASSPSVVQETQYF
many	TRBJ2-1	TRBV24-1	TRBD1	TGTGCCACCAGTGATTGGGGGACAGGGGACTACAATGAGCAGTTCTTC	CATSDWGTGDYNEQFF
many	TRBJ1-6	TRBV27	NA	TGTGCCAGCAGTTTATCTAGAGCGAATAATTCACCCCTCCACTTT	CASSLSRANNSPLHF
few	TRBJ2-1	TRBV20-1	TRBD2	TGCAGTGGTAGCCTCCGGGACTACAACTACAATGAGCAGTTCTTC	CSGSLRDYNYNEQFF
many	TRBJ1-1	TRBV7-2	NA	TGTGCCAGCAGCCACGCCGGGAACACTGAAGCTTTCTTT	CASSHAGNTEAFF
few	TRBJ2-7	TRBV7-6	TRBD2	TGTGCCAGCGGGACTAGCGGGACCTACGAGCAGTACTTC	CASGTSGTYEQYF
many	TRBJ2-7	TRBV20-1	TRBD1	TGCAGTGCTGGACAGGGCCGCTACGAGCAGTACTTC	CSAGQGRYEQYF
NA	TRBJ2-1	TRBV30	NA	TGTGCCTGGAGCGCGGGACGATCCAATGAGCAGTTCTTC	CAWSAGRSNEQFF
many	TRBJ2-2	TRBV20-1	NA	TGCAGCGCCCGGGGCTTCGGACGGACGAACACCGGGGAGCTGTTTTTT	CSARGFGRTNTGELFF
many	TRBJ2-2	TRBV29-1	NA	TGCAGCGCGATGGATCGGACTGGCGGGGAGCTGTTTTTT	CSAMDRTGGELFF
NA	TRBJ2-7	TRBV28	TRBD2	TGTGCCAGCAGTTTTCTAGCGGACCGCTACGAGCAGTACTTC	CASSFLADRYEQYF
few	TRBJ2-7	TRBV29-1	NA	TGCAGCGTTGACAGTTACGAGCAGTACTTC	CSVDSYEQYF
many	TRBJ2-3	TRBV18	TRBD2	TGTGCCAGCTCACCGCAAGCTGTCAGCGGGAGGAGCACAGATACGCAGTATTTT	CASSPQAVSGRSTDTQYF
many	TRBJ1-2	TRBV5-1	NA	TGCGCCAGCAGCTCCGGGGACGGCTACACCTTC	CASSSGDGYTF
NA	TRBJ2-2	TRBV2	TRBD1	TGTGCCAGCAGCGTCGGTAGGGGGCAGACCGGGGAGCTGTTTTTT	CASSVGRGQTGELFF
many	TRBJ2-5	TRBV27	TRBD2	TGTGCCAGCAGTATTAGCGGGAGTCTCCAAGAGACCCAGTACTTC	CASSISGSLQETQYF
many	TRBJ1-2	TRBV29-1	NA	TGCAGCGTTGAGGTGAGGCGGAACTATGGCTACACCTTC	CSVEVRRNYGYTF
few	TRBJ2-2	TRBV7-7	TRBD2	TGTGCCAGCAGCGTCCGCGGCGGGAGCGGGGAGCTGTTTTTT	CASSVRGGSGELFF
medium-sized	TRBJ2-5	TRBV3-1	TRBD2	TGTGCCAGCAGCCAACAAGGTAGCGGGAGCCCTGAGACCCAGTACTTC	CASSQQGSGSPETQYF
many	TRBJ2-5	TRBV5-8	NA	TGTGCCAGCAGCAAGCGCATCCAAGAGACCCAGTACTTC	CASSKRIQETQYF
NA	TRBJ1-4	TRBV7-9	NA	TGTGCCAGCAGCACGGGTTTCAAGAATGAAAAACTGTTTTTT	CASSTGFKNEKLFF
many	TRBJ1-6	TRBV10-2	NA	TGCGCCAGCAGTGGGGGGCTCAGTTCACCCCTCCACTTT	CASSGGLSSPLHF
NA	TRBJ2-4	TRBV7-8	TRBD1	TGTGCCAGCAGCTTAGGAGCCCAGACAGGGGGTGCCAAAAACATTCAGTACTTC	CASSLGAQTGGAKNIQYF
many	TRBJ1-1	TRBV25-1	TRBD1	TGTGCCAGCAGTGACTCTGTACAGGGGGCTTTGCGGGCTTTCTTT	CASSDSVQGALRAFF
NA	TRBJ2-7	TRBV12-3/TRBV12-4	TRBD1	TGTGCCAGCAGTTTAGCCCCGGCAGGGGGCGCGGGGGAGCAGTACTTC	CASSLAPAGGAGEQYF
many	TRBJ2-3	TRBV9	NA	TGTGCCAGCAGCGACGACGCTACTTGGGATACGCAGTATTTT	CASSDDATWDTQYF
many	TRBJ2-7	TRBV12-3/TRBV12-4	TRBD1	TGTGCCAGCAGTCGACAGGGGGCCGCCTACGAGCAGTACTTC	CASSRQGAAYEQYF
NA	TRBJ1-5	TRBV28	NA	TGTGCCAGCAGTTTATTTGATGGCAGTCGAGGTCAGCCCCAGCATTTT	CASSLFDGSRGQPQHF
many	TRBJ2-2	TRBV7-8	TRBD2	TGTGCCAGCAGCACACTAGCGGGAGTAGTCAGGGAGCTGTTTTTT	CASSTLAGVVRELFF
NA	TRBJ2-4	TRBV6-7	TRBD1	TGTGCCAGCAGTTACACAGGACAGGGCTTAGCCAAAAACATTCAGTACTTC	CASSYTGQGLAKNIQYF
many	TRBJ1-1	TRBV29-1	NA	TGCAGCGTTGAGGGCCCCGACACTGAAGCTTTCTTT	CSVEGPDTEAFF
many	TRBJ2-7	TRBV27	NA	TGTGCCAGCAGCGTCAGAGGGAGCCGATACCCCGAGCAGTACTTC	CASSVRGSRYPEQYF
many	TRBJ2-7	TRBV11-2	NA	TGTGCCAGCAGCTTAGATGTCGGGGGAATCAACGAGCAGTACTTC	CASSLDVGGINEQYF
many	TRBJ1-3	TRBV29-1	NA	TGCAGCGTTGAGCGGGTCTCTGGAAACACCATATATTTT	CSVERVSGNTIYF
NA	TRBJ1-1	TRBV10-3	NA	TGTGCCATCAGTGAGACCAGCGGACAGAACACTGAAGCTTTCTTT	CAISETSGQNTEAFF
many	TRBJ2-7	TRBV7-9	NA	TGTGCCAGCAGCTTAGGGCCGGGAAATTACGAGCACTACTTC	CASSLGPGNYEHYF
many	TRBJ2-3	TRBV12-5	TRBD1	TGTGCTAGTGGTTTCGGACAGGGCCCCACAGATACGCAGTATTTT	CASGFGQGPTDTQYF
many	TRBJ2-6	TRBV5-1	NA	TGCGCCAGCAGCATCGGGACAGCCAACGTCCTGACTTTC	CASSIGTANVLTF